What follows are 32 T cell receptor beta chains derived from one specimen sequenced in a study of T cells in tumors after PD-1 blockade. Clones were read by immunoSEQ multiplex PCR, and TCRdb kept only the in-frame ones, dropping some. The table has 45,000 to 60,000 clones, 75% to 85% seen once. Source: PBMCs, taken before anti-PD-1 treatment. The receptors come from a human donor with basal cell carcinoma.

The chain couples TRBV7-9 to TRBJ2-5; 8 bases fit TRBD1. V trimming: 3 bases; J trimming: 2 bases; junction bases outside the gene matches: 8. Germline CDR1 reads SEHNR; CDR2 reads FQNEAQ (reference sequence). CDR3 length equals 16 residues. This CDR3 reads CASSLGSGGGQETQYF. The CDR3 DNA reads TGTGCCAGCAGCTTGGGATCAGGGGGCGGGCAAGAGACCCAGTACTTC.

The chain is built from TRBV19 and TRBJ2-7, with D maybe TRBD1 (5 bases). CDR1 is LNHDA and CDR2 is SQIVND in the germline V gene (reference sequence). With 6 bases removed from V and 1 base from J, the gap between germline ends came to 19 bases. CDR3 length: 16 amino acids. The CDR3 region is CASSLKKGVRSYEQYF. As DNA, the CDR3 is TGTGCCAGTAGCCTCAAAAAAGGGGTGAGGTCCTACGAGCAGTACTTC.

This clone was counted only a few times. The rearrangement uses TRBV6-2 or TRBV6-3 and TRBJ2-7; perhaps TRBD1 as D (6 bases). V was clipped by 2 bases and J by 3 bases, with 11 bases between them. The CDR3 contains 14 residues. CDR1 MNHEY and CDR2 SVGEGT come from the germline V gene. The CDR3, as DNA: TGTGCCAGCAGTTACGGGGGCCTCGTCTACGAGCAGTACTTC. Its protein product is CASSYGGLVYEQYF.

This clone was recorded once. The rearrangement links TRBV9 to TRBJ2-3; TRBD2 aligns across 8 bases. CDR1 and CDR2 (germline): SGDLS, YYNGEE. Germline trimming cut 0 bases from V and 1 base from J; bases unmatched to any gene: 7. CDR3 length: 17 residues. The CDR3 DNA follows: TGTGCCAGCAGCGTAGGTGGGACTAGTGGGGGCACAGATACGCAGTATTTT. Protein: CASSVGGTSGGTDTQYF.

This clone is medium-sized by share. The chain couples TRBV6-5 to TRBJ2-3, with D perhaps TRBD2 (5 bases). This CDR3 spans 15 amino acids. The germline V gene has CDR1 MNHEY and CDR2 SVGAGI. V was clipped by 7 bases and J by 2 bases, with 16 bases between them. The CDR3 loop reads CASNRGSFATDTQYF. In DNA, the CDR3 is TGTGCCAGCAATCGGGGATCCTTCGCCACAGATACGCAGTATTTT.

The chain employs TRBV5-1 and TRBJ1-1; tentative D call: TRBD1 (5 bases). Germline-derived CDR1 and CDR2 are SGHRS and YFSETQ. Trimming left V 3 bases short and J 4 bases short, with 10 bases between. This CDR3 region has 13 residues. The CDR3 region has the DNA TGCGCCAGCAGCTATGAGGGGCTCACTGAAGCTTTCTTT. Its protein product is CASSYEGLTEAFF.

The CDR3 loop is CASFPWRGDGTEAFF. The CDR3 DNA is TGTGCCAGCTTTCCGTGGCGGGGGGATGGCACTGAAGCTTTCTTT. The gene calls are TRBV28 and TRBJ1-1; D perhaps matches TRBD1 (5 bases). This CDR3 region has 15 residues. Germline CDR1 MDHEN, CDR2 SYDVKM. V lost 8 bases, J lost 4 bases, and 20 bases lay in between.

This chain connects TRBV6-5 to TRBJ2-1; no definite D call. The length of the CDR3 is 15 residues. V lost 2 bases to trimming and J lost 6 bases, with 14 bases between them. Germline assignment: CDR1 MNHEY and CDR2 SVGAGI. CDR3 DNA: TGTGCCAGCAGTTACACATACACGAGTGTCAATGAGCAGTTCTTC. It encodes CASSYTYTSVNEQFF.

This sequence joins TRBV12-3 or TRBV12-4 and TRBJ1-2; 7 bases align to TRBD1. V shed 6 bases and J 4 bases; nucleotides not matched to a gene: 2. This CDR3 has 12 residues. CDR3 sequence: CASSRQGYGYTF. The CDR3 bases are TGTGCCAGCAGCCGACAGGGCTATGGCTACACCTTC.

The gene calls are TRBV11-2 and TRBJ2-1; 7 positions agree with TRBD2. The V and J ends lost 5 bases and 4 bases, in that order; junction bases with no gene match: 8. In germline, CDR1 is SGHAT, CDR2 FQNNGV. This CDR3 has 15 residues. CDR3 sequence reads: CASSTIAGSYNEQFF. Written as DNA, the CDR3 is TGTGCCAGCAGCACCATAGCGGGCAGTTACAATGAGCAGTTCTTC. The variable domain in full, with the rest retrieved from reference TRBV11-2 and TRBJ2-1, is EAGVAQSPRYKIIEKRQSVAFWCNPISGHATLYWYQQILGQGPKLLIQFQNNGVVDDSQLPKDRFSAERLKGVDSTLKIQPAKLEDSAVYLCASSTIAGSYNEQFFGPGTRLTVL.

To note about this clone: This specimen includes other DNA sequences encoding the same CDR3. The rearrangement links TRBV6-5 to TRBJ2-2; TRBD2 is a possible D gene (6 bases). V was pared by 2 bases and J by 2 bases, with 12 bases between. The CDR3 covers 16 residues. CDR1 and CDR2 from the germline V gene are MNHEY and SVGAGI. CDR3 protein: CASSYRRAPNTGELFF. The CDR3 DNA follows: TGTGCCAGCAGTTACAGGAGGGCCCCCAACACCGGGGAGCTGTTTTTT.

The genes are TRBV5-6 and TRBJ1-5, with D hard to call. Germline V gives CDR1 SGHDT, CDR2 YYEEEE. V lost 0 bases, J lost 0 bases, and 7 bases lay in between. This CDR3 region has 15 residues. CDR3 region: CASSLATASNQPQHF. The CDR3 nucleotides read TGTGCCAGCAGCTTGGCGACCGCTAGCAATCAGCCCCAGCATTTT.

J is TRBJ2-1 and V is TRBV7-9; 9 bases match TRBD1. Per germline, CDR1 SEHNR and CDR2 FQNEAQ (reference sequence). The ends lost 4 bases at V and 4 bases at J; junction bases unmatched: 8. This CDR3 has 16 residues. CDR3 loop: CASSYLTGGWYNEQFF. CDR3 in DNA: TGTGCCAGCAGCTACCTAACAGGGGGCTGGTACAATGAGCAGTTCTTC.

V and J are TRBV27 and TRBJ1-6; D possibly corresponds to TRBD1 (6 bases). The CDR3 contains 15 residues. Trimming removed 3 bases from V and 5 bases from J, with 11 bases in between. Germline V CDR1 and CDR2: MNHEY, SMNVEV (reference sequence). In nucleotides, the CDR3 is TGTGCCAGCAGTTTCGGACAGTATAATAATTCACCCCTCCACTTT. Translating gives CASSFGQYNNSPLHF.

V and J are TRBV27 and TRBJ1-5; TRBD1 matches at 7 bases. The CDR3 consists of 14 residues. V was pared by 2 bases and J by 9 bases, with 7 bases of the junction left unmatched. CDR1 and CDR2 (germline): MNHEY, SMNVEV (reference sequence). The CDR3 sequence is CASSLGTVRGPQHF. Written as DNA, the CDR3 is TGTGCCAGCAGTTTAGGGACAGTCCGGGGGCCCCAGCATTTT.

The V call is TRBV18, the J call TRBJ2-1; D is ambiguous. CDR1 is KGHSH and CDR2 is LQKENI in the germline V gene. V was trimmed by 0 bases and J by 6 bases, leaving 12 bases between them. This CDR3 has 15 amino acids. This chain's CDR3 is CASSPPGIYGNEQFF. The CDR3 region has the DNA TGTGCCAGCTCACCACCGGGAATCTACGGCAATGAGCAGTTCTTC.

This rearrangement joins TRBV30 to TRBJ1-2; 7 bases match TRBD1. Unmatched junction bases numbered 8, after V lost 2 bases and J lost 8 bases. Germline CDR1 and CDR2: GTSNPN and SVGIG (reference sequence). The CDR3 runs to 13 residues. CDR3 protein: CAWSPQGGRGYTF. CDR3 DNA sequence: TGTGCCTGGAGTCCTCAGGGGGGCAGGGGCTACACCTTC.

This chain uses TRBV7-9 with TRBJ2-3; D is unresolved. The germline V and J ends were trimmed by 1 base and 6 bases, with 11 bases remaining between them. This CDR3 is 14 amino acids long. The germline CDR1 and CDR2 sequences are SEHNR and FQNEAQ (reference sequence). CDR3 DNA: TGTGCCAGCAGCTTAGTTGGCAAGGAGGATACGCAGTATTTT. This codes for CASSLVGKEDTQYF.

V is TRBV3-1 (or the pseudogene TRBV3-2) and J is TRBJ2-3, with D possibly matching TRBD2 (6 bases). V dropped 5 bases and J dropped 0 bases, with 12 bases sitting between them. This CDR3 has 15 residues. The germline V gene has CDR1 LGHDT and CDR2 YNNKEL (reference sequence). CDR3 in amino acids: CASSSGLISTDTQYF. The CDR3, as DNA: TGTGCCAGCAGCTCGGGACTTATTAGCACAGATACGCAGTATTTT.

CDR3 protein: CASSISGDEQFF. DNA of the CDR3: TGTGCCAGTAGTATATCGGGGGATGAGCAGTTCTTC. The V call is TRBV19, the J call TRBJ2-1, with D perhaps TRBD2 (6 bases). This CDR3 is 12 amino acids long. Per germline, CDR1 LNHDA and CDR2 SQIVND (reference sequence). Trimming removed 2 bases at V and 8 bases at J, with 7 bases between.

This clone was picked up a small number of times. V is TRBV5-6 and J is TRBJ1-5; maybe TRBD1 (6 bases). CDR3 length equals 13 residues. V was cut by 4 bases and J by 9 bases, with 14 bases left in between. Germline assignment: CDR1 SGHDT and CDR2 YYEEEE. In nucleotides, the CDR3 is TGTGCCAGCAGCGTAAATCAGGGGCTGCCCCAGCATTTT. Amino acid sequence: CASSVNQGLPQHF. Full variable domain (rest looked up from reference TRBV5-6 and TRBJ1-5): DAGVTQSPTHLIKTRGQQVTLRCSPKSGHDTVSWYQQALGQGPQFIFQYYEEEERQRGNFPDRFSGHQFPNYSSELNVNALLLGDSALYLCASSVNQGLPQHFGDGTRLSIL.

The chain combines TRBV20-1 with TRBJ2-5; D call uncertain. This CDR3 has 11 amino acids. Per germline, CDR1 DFQATT and CDR2 SNEGSKA (reference sequence). V dropped 5 bases and J dropped 4 bases, with 8 bases sitting between them. The CDR3 is CSAEDGETQYF. The CDR3 DNA sequence: TGCAGTGCTGAGGACGGAGAGACCCAGTACTTC.

The chain is built from TRBV5-1 and TRBJ1-2; D is possibly TRBD1 (6 bases). The ends were cut back, 4 bases at V and 7 bases at J, with 11 bases in the middle. The CDR3 loop spans 12 amino acids. Germline V gene data show CDR1 as SGHRS and CDR2 as YFSETQ. Here the CDR3 reads CASSTNRAGYTF. DNA for the CDR3: TGCGCCAGCAGCACCAACAGGGCTGGCTACACCTTC. The whole variable domain, remainder taken from reference TRBV5-1 and TRBJ1-2, is KAGVTQTPRYLIKTRGQQVTLSCSPISGHRSVSWYQQTPGQGLQFLFEYFSETQRNKGNFPGRFSGRQFSNSRSEMNVSTLELGDSALYLCASSTNRAGYTFGSGTRLTVV.

Only a few counts were recorded for this clone. The chain joins TRBV3-1 (or the pseudogene TRBV3-2) to TRBJ2-4; perhaps TRBD1 as D (6 bases). V was trimmed by 2 bases and J by 7 bases, leaving 12 bases between them. Per the germline V gene, CDR1 is LGHDT and CDR2 is YNNKEL (reference sequence). CDR3 length: 14 residues. The chain's CDR3 is CASSQPGQGNIQYF. The CDR3 coding sequence is TGTGCCAGCAGCCAACCGGGGCAGGGGAACATTCAGTACTTC.

This chain links TRBV6-6 with TRBJ1-6, with D hard to call. CDR1 and CDR2 (germline): MNHNY, SVGAGI (reference sequence). The ends were cut back, 7 bases at V and 3 bases at J, with 7 bases in the middle. The CDR3 runs 13 residues. The CDR3 DNA is TGTGCCAGCACGTCGATCTATAATTCACCCCTCCACTTT. It encodes CASTSIYNSPLHF.

The V and J genes are TRBV7-9 and TRBJ1-1; TRBD1 matches at 12 bases. This CDR3 is 16 amino acids long. In germline, CDR1 is SEHNR, CDR2 FQNEAQ (reference sequence). The junction had 6 bases not matched to a gene; V was cut back by 6 bases and J by 1 base. The CDR3 coding sequence is TGTGCCAGCAGAAGCCGGGACAGGGGGCCGAACACTGAAGCTTTCTTT. This sequence encodes CASRSRDRGPNTEAFF.

The chain has TRBV5-1 and TRBJ2-1; D not resolved. The germline V gene encodes CDR1 SGHRS and CDR2 YFSETQ. V shed 3 bases and J shed 1 base, with 5 bases lying between them. The CDR3 is made up of 13 amino acids. In DNA form, the CDR3 reads TGCGCCAGCAGCTCCACATCCTACAATGAGCAGTTCTTC. This gives the protein CASSSTSYNEQFF.

The chain is built from TRBV30 and TRBJ2-1; perhaps TRBD2 as D (6 bases). This CDR3 spans 17 amino acids. V was pared by 2 bases and J by 1 base, with 18 bases between. The germline V gene encodes CDR1 GTSNPN and CDR2 SVGIG (reference sequence). The CDR3 here is CAWSTFGERASYNEQFF. The CDR3 DNA is TGTGCCTGGAGTACCTTTGGAGAGCGGGCATCCTACAATGAGCAGTTCTTC.

This clone was counted only a few times. The CDR3 region is CAWIRGERSTGELFF. Here the CDR3 DNA reads TGTGCCTGGATTAGGGGGGAACGAAGCACCGGGGAGCTGTTTTTT. The gene calls are TRBV30 and TRBJ2-2; either TRBD1 or TRBD2 may fit D (6 bases each). V shed 4 bases and J shed 4 bases, with 16 bases lying between them. The CDR3 length is 15 residues. CDR1 is GTSNPN and CDR2 is SVGIG in the germline V gene (reference sequence).

In nucleotides, the CDR3 is TGTGCCAGCAGTGAAGCCGCACTAGCGGGCTACAATGAGCAGTTCTTC. Translated, it gives CASSEAALAGYNEQFF. The rearrangement joins TRBV6-1 to TRBJ2-1; 9 bases agree with TRBD2. The CDR3 loop spans 16 amino acids. Per germline, CDR1 MNHNS and CDR2 SASEGT. J gave up 3 bases and V 0 bases, and 3 bases lay outside the gene matches.

As to this clone: In the same sample, other DNA sequences code for this CDR3. The chain employs TRBV11-1 and TRBJ2-5; 8 nucleotides agree with TRBD2. Germline-derived CDR1 and CDR2 are SGHAT and FQDESV (reference sequence). The length of the CDR3 is 14 residues. V was pared by 5 bases and J by 5 bases, with 7 bases of the junction left unmatched. Here the CDR3 reads CASSPGRGGETQYF. CDR3 nucleotide sequence: TGTGCCAGCAGCCCCGGGAGGGGCGGGGAGACCCAGTACTTC.

CDR3 DNA: TGTGCCAGCAGTGAAAGAAGAGTAAGGCGAAACACCATATATTTT. Protein: CASSERRVRRNTIYF. The genes are TRBV6-1 and TRBJ1-3; D is unclear. Germline CDR1 and CDR2: MNHNS and SASEGT. V lost 2 bases and J 5 bases, leaving 13 bases between the germline ends. The CDR3 consists of 15 residues.